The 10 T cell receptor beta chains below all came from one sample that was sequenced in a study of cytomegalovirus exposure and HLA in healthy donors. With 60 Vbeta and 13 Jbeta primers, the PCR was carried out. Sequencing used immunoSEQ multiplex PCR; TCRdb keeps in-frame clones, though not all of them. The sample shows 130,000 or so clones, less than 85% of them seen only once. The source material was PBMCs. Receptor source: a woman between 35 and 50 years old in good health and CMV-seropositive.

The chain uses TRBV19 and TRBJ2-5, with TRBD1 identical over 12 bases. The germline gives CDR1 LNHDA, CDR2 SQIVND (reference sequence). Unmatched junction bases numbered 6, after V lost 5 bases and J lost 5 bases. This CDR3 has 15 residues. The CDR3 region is CASSAGTGGRETQYF. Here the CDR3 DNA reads TGTGCCAGTAGTGCCGGGACAGGGGGCCGGGAGACCCAGTACTTC.

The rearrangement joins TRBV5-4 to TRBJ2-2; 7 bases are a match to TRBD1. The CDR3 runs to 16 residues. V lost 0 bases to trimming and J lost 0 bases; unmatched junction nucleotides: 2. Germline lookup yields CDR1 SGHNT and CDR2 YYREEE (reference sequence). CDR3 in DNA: TGTGCCAGCAGCTTGGCCGGGACAGCGAACACCGGGGAGCTGTTTTTT. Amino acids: CASSLAGTANTGELFF. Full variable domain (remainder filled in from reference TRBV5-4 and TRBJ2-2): ETGVTQSPTHLIKTRGQQVTLRCSSQSGHNTVSWYQQALGQGPQFIFQYYREEENGRGNFPPRFSGLQFPNYSSELNVNALELDDSALYLCASSLAGTANTGELFFGEGSRLTVL.

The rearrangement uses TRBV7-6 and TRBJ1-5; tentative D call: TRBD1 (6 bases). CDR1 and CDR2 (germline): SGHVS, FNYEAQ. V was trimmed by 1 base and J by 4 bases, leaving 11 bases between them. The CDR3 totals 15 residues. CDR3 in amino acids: CASSLEGGGNQPQHF. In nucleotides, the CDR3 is TGTGCCAGCAGCTTAGAAGGGGGTGGGAATCAGCCCCAGCATTTT.

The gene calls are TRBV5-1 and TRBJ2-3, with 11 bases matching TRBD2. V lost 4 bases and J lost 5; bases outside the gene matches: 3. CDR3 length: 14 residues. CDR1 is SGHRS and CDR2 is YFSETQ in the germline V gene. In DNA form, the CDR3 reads TGCGCCAGCAGCCCCGGGACTAGCGGAGATACGCAGTATTTT. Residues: CASSPGTSGDTQYF.

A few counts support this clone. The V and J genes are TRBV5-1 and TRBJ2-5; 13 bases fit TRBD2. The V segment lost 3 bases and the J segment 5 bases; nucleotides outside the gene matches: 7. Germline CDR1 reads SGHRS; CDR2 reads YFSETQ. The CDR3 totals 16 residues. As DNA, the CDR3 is TGCGCCAGCAGCTCCGGGACTAGCGGGACGGGGGAGACCCAGTACTTC. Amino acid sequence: CASSSGTSGTGETQYF.

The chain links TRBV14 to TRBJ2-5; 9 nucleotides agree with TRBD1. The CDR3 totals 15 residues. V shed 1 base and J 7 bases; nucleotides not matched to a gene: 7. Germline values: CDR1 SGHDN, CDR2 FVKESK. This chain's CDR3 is CASSQGRQGGWTQYF. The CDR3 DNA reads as TGTGCCAGCAGCCAAGGACGACAGGGGGGATGGACCCAGTACTTC. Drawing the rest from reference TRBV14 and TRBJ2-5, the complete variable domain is EAGVTQFPSHSVIEKGQTVTLRCDPISGHDNLYWYRRVMGKEIKFLLHFVKESKQDESGMPNNRFLAERTGGTYSTLKVQPAELEDSGVYFCASSQGRQGGWTQYFGPGTRLLVL.

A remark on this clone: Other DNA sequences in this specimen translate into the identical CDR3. CDR3 sequence (DNA): TGTGCCAGCTCACCCTTAGGACAGGGAGAAGCTTTCTTT. Protein: CASSPLGQGEAFF. The V call is TRBV18, the J call TRBJ1-1, with 8 bases lining up with TRBD1. V trimming: 3 bases; J trimming: 8 bases; junction bases outside the gene matches: 5. From germline, CDR1 is KGHSH and CDR2 LQKENI. The CDR3 spans 13 residues.

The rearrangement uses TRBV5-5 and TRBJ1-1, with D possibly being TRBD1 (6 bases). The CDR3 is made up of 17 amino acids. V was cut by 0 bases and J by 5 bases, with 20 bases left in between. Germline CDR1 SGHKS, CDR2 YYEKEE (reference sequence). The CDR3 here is CASSLGRVGGGGTEAFF. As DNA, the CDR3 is TGTGCCAGCAGCTTGGGGAGGGTAGGAGGGGGGGGTACTGAAGCTTTCTTT.

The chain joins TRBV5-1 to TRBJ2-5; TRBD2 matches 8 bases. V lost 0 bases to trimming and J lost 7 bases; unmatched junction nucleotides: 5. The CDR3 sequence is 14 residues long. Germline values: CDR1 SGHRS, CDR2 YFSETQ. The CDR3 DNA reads TGCGCCAGCAGCTTGGATGGGACTAGGCCGACCCAGTACTTC. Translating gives CASSLDGTRPTQYF.

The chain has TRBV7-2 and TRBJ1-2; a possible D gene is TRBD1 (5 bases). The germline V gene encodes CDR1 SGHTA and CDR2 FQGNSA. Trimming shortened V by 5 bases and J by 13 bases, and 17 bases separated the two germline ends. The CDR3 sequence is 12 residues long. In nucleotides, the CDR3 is TGTGCCAGCAGCCCAGATACAGGTTTCGGCACCTTC. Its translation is CASSPDTGFGTF.